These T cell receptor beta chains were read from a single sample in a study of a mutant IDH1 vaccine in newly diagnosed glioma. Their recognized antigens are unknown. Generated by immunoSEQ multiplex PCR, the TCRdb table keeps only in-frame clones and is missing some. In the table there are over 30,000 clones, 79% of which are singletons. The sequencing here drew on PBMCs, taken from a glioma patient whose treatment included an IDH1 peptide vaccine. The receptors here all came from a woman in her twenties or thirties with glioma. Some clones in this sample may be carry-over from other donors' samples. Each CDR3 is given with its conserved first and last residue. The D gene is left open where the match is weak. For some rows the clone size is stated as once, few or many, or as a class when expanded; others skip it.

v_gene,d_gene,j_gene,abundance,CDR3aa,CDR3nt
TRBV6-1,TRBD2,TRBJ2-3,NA,CASRRLAGGTDTQYF,TGTGCCAGCAGGCGACTAGCGGGGGGCACAGATACGCAGTATTTT
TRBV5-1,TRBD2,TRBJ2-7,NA,CASSLVGAGAAYEQYF,TGCGCCAGCAGCTTGGTTGGAGCGGGAGCAGCCTACGAGCAGTACTTC
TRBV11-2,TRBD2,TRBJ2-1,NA,CASSLVAGGRISSYNEQFF,TGTGCCAGCAGCTTAGTAGCGGGAGGCCGTATTAGCTCCTACAATGAGCAGTTCTTC
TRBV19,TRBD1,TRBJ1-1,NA,CASMGQLNTEAFF,TGTGCCAGTATGGGACAGCTGAACACTGAAGCTTTCTTT
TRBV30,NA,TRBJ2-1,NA,CAWNRELYNEQFF,TGTGCCTGGAACAGGGAGCTATACAATGAGCAGTTCTTC
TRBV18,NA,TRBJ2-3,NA,CASSLNTDTQYF,TGTGCCAGCTCACTTAACACAGATACGCAGTATTTT
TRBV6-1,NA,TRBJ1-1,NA,CASSARRNTEAFF,TGTGCCAGCAGTGCTCGAAGAAACACTGAAGCTTTCTTT
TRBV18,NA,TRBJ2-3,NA,CASSPTDTQYF,TGTGCCAGCTCACCAACAGATACGCAGTATTTT
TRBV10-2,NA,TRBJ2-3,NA,CASTARDLPWDTSDTDTQYF,TGCGCCAGCACCGCCCGGGACCTCCCTTGGGACACTAGCGACACAGATACGCAGTATTTT
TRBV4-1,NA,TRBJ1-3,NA,CASSLQEGFSGNTIYF,TGCGCCAGCAGCCTTCAGGAAGGATTCTCTGGAAACACCATATATTTT
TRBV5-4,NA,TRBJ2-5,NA,CASSLAGRRGGQETQYF,TGTGCCAGCAGCTTGGCCGGTAGGAGGGGGGGCCAAGAGACCCAGTACTTC
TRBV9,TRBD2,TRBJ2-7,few,CASSPSSGKAYEQYF,TGTGCCAGCAGCCCCTCTAGCGGGAAGGCCTACGAGCAGTACTTC
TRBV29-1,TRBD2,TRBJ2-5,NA,CSVRGGTSGRRETQYF,TGCAGCGTGAGGGGGGGGACTAGCGGGAGGAGGGAGACCCAGTACTTC
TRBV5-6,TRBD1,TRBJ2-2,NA,CASSLGQGAVYTGELFF,TGTGCCAGCAGCTTAGGCCAGGGGGCGGTGTACACCGGGGAGCTGTTTTTT
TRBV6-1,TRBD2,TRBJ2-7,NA,CASSVTTAGPYEQYF,TGTGCCAGCAGTGTAACTACAGCGGGACCCTACGAGCAGTACTTC
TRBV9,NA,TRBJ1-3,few,CASSPLPGTIYF,TGTGCCAGCAGCCCCCTACCCGGCACCATATATTTT
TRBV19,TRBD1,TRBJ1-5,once,CASSRAGQGKRPQHF,TGTGCCAGTAGTAGGGCGGGACAGGGGAAAAGGCCCCAGCATTTT
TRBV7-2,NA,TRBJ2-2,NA,CASSLGSTVLPRVLFF,TGTGCCAGCAGCTTGGGGAGTACCGTTCTCCCCCGGGTTCTGTTTTTT
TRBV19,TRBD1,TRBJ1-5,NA,CASKADRGANQPQHF,TGTGCCAGTAAGGCGGACAGGGGGGCCAATCAGCCCCAGCATTTT
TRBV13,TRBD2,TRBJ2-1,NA,CASSSSSGGWSEQFF,TGTGCCAGCAGCTCATCTAGCGGTGGGTGGAGTGAGCAGTTCTTC
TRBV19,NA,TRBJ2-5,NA,CASSRAGKTQYF,TGTGCCAGTAGTAGGGCCGGCAAGACCCAGTACTTC
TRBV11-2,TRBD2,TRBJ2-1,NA,CASSSDGTSGSNEQFF,TGTGCCAGCAGTTCAGATGGGACTAGCGGGAGCAATGAGCAGTTCTTC
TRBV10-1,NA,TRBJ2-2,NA,CASSESGTGELFF,TGCGCCAGCAGTGAATCTGGCACCGGGGAGCTGTTTTTT
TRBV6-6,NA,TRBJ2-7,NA,CASRHPGLNYEQYF,TGTGCCAGCAGACACCCGGGACTGAACTACGAGCAGTACTTC
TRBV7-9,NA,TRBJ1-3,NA,CASSLVSSGNTIYF,TGTGCCAGCAGCTTAGTCAGCTCTGGAAACACCATATATTTT
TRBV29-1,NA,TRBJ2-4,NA,CSVEVRRNIQYF,TGCAGCGTTGAGGTCCGCCGAAACATTCAGTACTTC
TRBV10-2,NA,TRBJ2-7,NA,CASSESPREQYF,TGCGCCAGCAGTGAGTCGCCCCGCGAGCAGTACTTC
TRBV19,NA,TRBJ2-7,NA,CASSRAGEYEQYF,TGTGCCAGTAGTAGGGCAGGGGAATACGAGCAGTACTTC
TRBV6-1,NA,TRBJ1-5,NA,CASRGVQPQHF,TGTGCCAGCAGGGGCGTCCAGCCCCAGCATTTT
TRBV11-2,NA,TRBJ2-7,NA,CASRPGGGNYEQYF,TGTGCCAGCAGACCCGGAGGAGGGAACTACGAGCAGTACTTC
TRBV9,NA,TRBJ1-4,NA,CASSVQPGKEKLFF,TGTGCCAGCAGCGTTCAGCCTGGGAAAGAAAAACTGTTTTTT
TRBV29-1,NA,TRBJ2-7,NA,CSVVDLVPTYEQYF,TGCAGCGTTGTGGATTTGGTCCCTACCTACGAGCAGTACTTC
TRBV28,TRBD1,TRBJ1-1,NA,CASSLTIYRGWGGNTEAFF,TGTGCCAGCAGTCTGACTATTTACAGGGGGTGGGGTGGTAACACTGAAGCTTTCTTT
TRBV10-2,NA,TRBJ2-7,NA,CASSESLRRYEQYF,TGCGCCAGCAGTGAGTCGTTGCGACGCTACGAGCAGTACTTC
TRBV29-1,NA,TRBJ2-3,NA,CSVEHGTQYF,TGCAGCGTTGAACACGGTACGCAGTATTTT
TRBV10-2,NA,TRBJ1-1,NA,CASSEKFMNTEAFF,TGCGCCAGCAGTGAGAAGTTCATGAACACTGAAGCTTTCTTT
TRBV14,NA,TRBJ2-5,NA,CASSQGARSETQYF,TGTGCCAGCAGCCAAGGGGCCCGCTCAGAGACCCAGTACTTC
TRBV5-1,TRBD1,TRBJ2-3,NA,CASSLGGTGSTDTQYF,TGCGCCAGCAGCTTGGGAGGGACAGGAAGCACAGATACGCAGTATTTT
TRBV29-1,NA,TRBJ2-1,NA,CSVESPMRSDYNEQFF,TGCAGCGTTGAATCCCCTATGAGGTCAGATTACAATGAGCAGTTCTTC
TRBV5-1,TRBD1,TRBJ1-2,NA,CASSSGGTGGGYTF,TGCGCCAGCAGCTCGGGGGGGACAGGTGGTGGCTACACCTTC
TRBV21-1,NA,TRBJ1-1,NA,CASSKGMVMNTEAFF,TGTGCCAGCAGCAAAGGAATGGTTATGAACACTGAAGCTTTCTTT
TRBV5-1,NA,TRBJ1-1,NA,CASSPEGGQDTEAFF,TGCGCCAGCAGCCCCGAGGGGGGGCAGGACACTGAAGCTTTCTTT
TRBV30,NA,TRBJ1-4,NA,CAWSVAVATNEKLFF,TGTGCCTGGAGTGTAGCGGTTGCAACTAATGAAAAACTGTTTTTT
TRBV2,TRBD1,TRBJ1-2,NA,CASSDRTGGLSGYTF,TGTGCCAGCAGTGATCGGACAGGGGGCCTCTCTGGCTACACCTTC
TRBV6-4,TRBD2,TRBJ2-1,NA,CASSSGPANEQFF,TGTGCCAGCTCTAGCGGACCAGCCAATGAGCAGTTCTTC
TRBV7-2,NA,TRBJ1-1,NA,CASSSGGRGEAFF,TGTGCCAGCAGCTCCGGGGGCCGGGGAGAAGCTTTCTTT
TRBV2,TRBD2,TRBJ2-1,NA,CASSVGSSGRIYNEQFF,TGTGCCAGCAGTGTGGGTTCTAGCGGGAGGATCTACAATGAGCAGTTCTTC
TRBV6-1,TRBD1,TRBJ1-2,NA,CASSEIDRADYGYTF,TGTGCCAGCAGTGAAATAGACAGGGCGGACTATGGCTACACCTTC
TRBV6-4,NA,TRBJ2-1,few,CASSPRLGNEQFF,TGTGCCAGCAGCCCCCGTCTGGGGAATGAGCAGTTCTTC
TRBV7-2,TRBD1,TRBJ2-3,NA,CASSLKGPGTASTDTQYF,TGTGCCAGCAGCTTAAAGGGCCCCGGGACAGCAAGCACAGATACGCAGTATTTT
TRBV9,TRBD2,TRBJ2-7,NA,CASSQGLAKAYEQYF,TGTGCCAGCAGCCAGGGACTAGCTAAAGCCTACGAGCAGTACTTC